This passage covers 15 T cell receptor beta chains from one sample sequenced in a study of T cells in Graves' hyperthyroidism and ophthalmopathy. TCR beta CDR3 sequences were amplified from RNA transcripts. The HTBI primer set served for first-round RT-PCR of the TCR CDR3. TCRdb reanalysed the multiplex PCR reads using MiXCR and keeps one entry per CDR3 protein. The repertoire holds about 640,000 distinct CDR3 sequences, about a fifth seen once, with about 34% in the top ten. Sequencing was carried out using blood. The receptor set was obtained from a man aged 25-40 years with Graves' ophthalmopathy.

The V and J genes are TRBV28 and TRBJ2-7; the match to TRBD2 covers 14 bases. Germline loops: CDR1 MDHEN, CDR2 SYDVKM. V trimming: 7 bases; J trimming: 3 bases; junction bases outside the gene matches: 5. The CDR3 length is 15 residues. This CDR3 is CASTGLAGDYYEQYF. Here the CDR3 DNA reads TGTGCCAGCACGGGACTAGCGGGGGATTACTACGAGCAGTACTTC.

This clonotype was picked up many times. J is TRBJ2-5 and V is TRBV11-2, with TRBD1 identical over 7 bases. CDR3 size: 14 residues. Germline V lookup: CDR1 SGHAT, CDR2 FQNNGV. V shed 5 bases and J 2 bases; nucleotides not matched to a gene: 5. CDR3 amino acids: CASSPLGQQETQYF. The CDR3 DNA sequence: TGTGCCAGCAGCCCGCTGGGACAGCAAGAGACCCAGTACTTC.

This clonotype has ten or more counts. The rearrangement uses TRBV11-2 and TRBJ2-1, with 14 nucleotides matching TRBD2. Per germline, CDR1 SGHAT and CDR2 FQNNGV. Trimming at V came to 3 bases and at J to 7 bases, leaving 5 bases not matched to a gene. The CDR3 is 16 residues long. This chain's CDR3 is CASSFSGTSGRNEQFF. Written as DNA, the CDR3 is TGTGCCAGCAGCTTCTCCGGGACTAGCGGGAGAAATGAGCAGTTCTTC.

This rearrangement joins TRBV6-2 or TRBV6-3 to TRBJ2-1, with 8 positions matching TRBD2. The CDR3 is made up of 14 amino acids. Germline trimming cut 7 bases from V and 5 bases from J; bases unmatched to any gene: 7. The germline gives CDR1 MNHEY, CDR2 SVGEGT. The CDR3 region is CASTLTSGNNEQFF. CDR3 in DNA: TGTGCCAGCACTCTAACTAGCGGTAACAATGAGCAGTTCTTC.

The rearrangement joins TRBV11-2 to TRBJ2-5; tentative D call: TRBD1 (6 bases). Trimming shortened V by 5 bases and J by 6 bases, and 16 bases separated the two germline ends. The length of the CDR3 is 14 residues. The germline V gene encodes CDR1 SGHAT and CDR2 FQNNGV. CDR3 bases: TGTGCCAGCAGCCTACCCGGCCAGGGGAAGACCCAGTACTTC. Translated: CASSLPGQGKTQYF.

The V and J genes are TRBV12-3 or TRBV12-4 and TRBJ2-2, with a possible D match to TRBD2 (6 bases). V dropped 7 bases and J dropped 4 bases, with 16 bases sitting between them. This CDR3 has 15 residues. For the CDR3, the DNA is TGTGCCAGCACCCTCGTAGCGGAGCTCACCGGGGAGCTGTTTTTT. Protein: CASTLVAELTGELFF.

This rearrangement joins TRBV4-1 to TRBJ1-4; TRBD1 might be the D (5 bases). V lost 5 bases and J 8 bases, leaving 15 bases between the germline ends. The CDR3 runs to 14 residues. Germline lookup yields CDR1 MGHRA and CDR2 YSYEKL. The CDR3 DNA is TGCGCCAGCAGCGGGGACTCCCCGAGCGAAAAACTGTTTTTT. Its translation is CASSGDSPSEKLFF.

The rearrangement uses TRBV7-2 and TRBJ1-3; D gene uncertain. CDR1 and CDR2 (germline): SGHTA, FQGNSA. The CDR3 is 15 amino acids. Trimming left V 4 bases short and J 4 bases short, with 14 bases between. CDR3 in DNA: TGTGCCAGCAGCTGGGTTGGAGGATCCGGAAACACCATATATTTT. Translated: CASSWVGGSGNTIYF. Full variable domain (remainder filled in from reference TRBV7-2 and TRBJ1-3): GAGVSQSPSNKVTEKGKDVELRCDPISGHTALYWYRQSLGQGLEFLIYFQGNSAPDKSGLPSDRFSAERTGGSVSTLTIQRTQQEDSAVYLCASSWVGGSGNTIYFGEGSWLTVV.

This clonotype was picked up many times. The V gene is TRBV5-1, the J gene TRBJ1-1, with D perhaps TRBD1 (5 bases). V was shortened by 4 bases and J by 4 bases, with 11 bases between the two germline ends. The CDR3 spans 13 residues. The germline CDR1 and CDR2 sequences are SGHRS and YFSETQ. The CDR3: CASSTPQGTEAFF. The CDR3 DNA sequence: TGCGCCAGCAGCACTCCCCAGGGCACTGAAGCTTTCTTT.

The V gene is TRBV28, the J gene TRBJ2-7, with TRBD1 identical over 7 bases. The ends lost 8 bases at V and 0 bases at J; junction bases unmatched: 10. The CDR3 runs to 15 residues. Germline V lookup: CDR1 MDHEN, CDR2 SYDVKM. Here the CDR3 reads CASSKGALGSYEQYF. Here the CDR3 DNA reads TGTGCCAGCTCAAAGGGGGCGCTTGGCTCCTACGAGCAGTACTTC.

This clonotype was detected only a few times. This sequence joins TRBV30 and TRBJ2-1, with D perhaps TRBD2 (5 bases). V was clipped by 1 base and J by 8 bases, with 9 bases between them. The CDR3 extends over 12 amino acids. Germline CDR1 reads GTSNPN; CDR2 reads SVGIG (reference sequence). CDR3 DNA: TGTGCCTGGAGTGGGGTCGGGGATGAGCAGTTCTTC. Its protein product is CAWSGVGDEQFF.

V and J are TRBV3-1 and TRBJ1-2, with unresolved D. The CDR3 runs 13 residues. V shed 1 base and J shed 8 bases, with 11 bases lying between them. Germline-derived CDR1 and CDR2 are LGHDT and YNNKEL (reference sequence). The CDR3 loop reads CASSQGEVGGYTF. The CDR3 DNA reads TGTGCCAGCAGCCAAGGGGAGGTGGGAGGCTACACCTTC. Together with reference TRBV3-1 and TRBJ1-2, the CDR3 gives the full variable domain: DTAVSQTPKYLVTQMGNDKSIKCEQNLGHDTMYWYKQDSKKFLKIMFSYNNKELIINETVPNRFSPKSPDKAHLNLHINSLELGDSAVYFCASSQGEVGGYTFGSGTRLTVV.

This clonotype appeared a few times. This chain connects TRBV6-2 or TRBV6-3 to TRBJ2-3; the D gene is possibly TRBD2 (6 bases). CDR1 is MNHEY and CDR2 is SVGEGT in the germline V gene. V lost 7 bases and J lost 4, with 15 bases in between. The CDR3 covers 14 residues. In DNA, the CDR3 is TGTGCCAGCAACGGGGGAGATGGGTCAGATACGCAGTATTTT. It translates to CASNGGDGSDTQYF.

Many counts were recorded for this clonotype. The CDR3 reads CAWSAGLTNQPQHF. CDR3 in DNA: TGTGCCTGGAGTGCGGGACTGACCAATCAGCCCCAGCATTTT. This chain connects TRBV30 to TRBJ1-5; perhaps TRBD1 as D (5 bases). CDR3 size: 14 residues. Germline-derived CDR1 and CDR2 are GTSNPN and SVGIG (reference sequence). Trimming stripped 1 base from V and 3 bases from J, with 10 bases between.

A few counts support this clonotype. This CDR3 fails to terminate in the conserved phenylalanine or tryptophan, so it likely reflects a read error. V and J are TRBV7-6 and TRBJ2-1, with 11 bases matching TRBD2. Germline lookup yields CDR1 SGHVS and CDR2 FNYEAQ. CDR3 length: 16 amino acids. V was clipped by 2 bases and J by 6 bases; unmatched bases: 6. The CDR3 coding sequence is TGTGCCAGCAGCTTACTAGCTAGCGGGAGGCGCAATGAGCAGTTCTCC. Its protein is CASSLLASGRRNEQFS.